This TCR beta chain appears in the sequencing data of a study of low-dose radiotherapy and immunotherapy resistance in tumors. About the study: Each fraction given to Cohort 2 every two weeks delivered 1 Gy, and the total reached 13 Gy over 26 weeks. Oral aspirin 300 mg was taken by patients daily for four cycles from cycle 1 day 1.

First-strand cDNA used TRAV- and TRBV-specific primers, covering alpha and beta chains. A roughly 20-cycle PCR with a constant-region primer and V-primer adapter amplified TCRs. Each CDR3 protein is one row after TCRdb ran MiXCR on the reads. The sample lists under 95,000 distinct CDR3 sequences; 15% to 20% were seen once. The CDR3 is 14 amino acids. V lost 7 bases, J lost 3 bases, and 11 bases lay in between. Germline loops: CDR1 SGHRS, CDR2 YFSETQ. This clonotype has ten or more counts. Time point in this sample: after trial treatment. This sample's treatment: LDRT plus nivolumab, ipilimumab, low-dose cyclophosphamide and aspirin (RACIN trial). The study gave donors nivolumab, ipilimumab, aspirin, low-dose cyclophosphamide and low-dose radiotherapy.

The sample consisted of PBMCs, taken after low-dose radiotherapy plus immunotherapy. The V gene is TRBV5-1, the J gene TRBJ1-6; D gene uncertain. This receptor was obtained from a male donor with prostate cancer. The CDR3 DNA reads as TGCGCCAGCGGCACCGGGAACTATAATTCACCCCTCCACTTT. Translated, it gives CASGTGNYNSPLHF.